The 26 T cell receptor beta chains presented below share a single source sample, sequenced in a study of regulatory T cells in long-lasting Graves disease. Construction of TCR beta libraries relied on iRepertoire HTBI primers and on Arm-PCR targeting CDR3 regions. TCRdb reanalysed the multiplex PCR reads using MiXCR and keeps one entry per CDR3 protein. The sample shows around 320,000 distinct CDR3 sequences, 16% of them seen only once. Time point described: newly diagnosed GD, antithyroid drugs for less than 3 months. PBMCs were the source of the RNA used for TCR sequencing. The same data also contributed to another study, on T cells in Graves' hyperthyroidism and ophthalmopathy.

The sample in question was peripheral blood mononuclear cells (PBMCs), obtained at new diagnosis, from a patient treated with antithyroid drugs. Receptor source: a middle-aged man with Graves disease.

The chain is built from TRBV12-3 or TRBV12-4 and TRBJ1-3; D is unclear. Trimming pared 8 bases from V and 0 bases from J, leaving 8 bases between. The CDR3 length is 13 residues. This CDR3 reads CASGVNSGNTIYF. CDR3 nucleotides: TGTGCCAGCGGCGTGAACTCTGGAAACACCATATATTTT.

A few counts support this clonotype. This chain joins TRBV19 and TRBJ1-1; TRBD1 matches at 8 bases. The germline V gene has CDR1 LNHDA and CDR2 SQIVND (reference sequence). With V trimmed by 6 bases and J by 7 bases, 7 bases remained unmatched. The CDR3 runs to 13 residues. The CDR3 DNA follows: TGTGCCAGTAGCCTGGACAGGGATCTTGAAGCTTTCTTT. Translated, it gives CASSLDRDLEAFF. The variable domain in full, with the rest retrieved from reference TRBV19 and TRBJ1-1, is DGGITQSPKYLFRKEGQNVTLSCEQNLNHDAMYWYRQDPGQGLRLIYYSQIVNDFQKGDIAEGYSVSREKKESFPLTVTSAQKNPTAFYLCASSLDRDLEAFFGQGTRLTVV.

This clonotype was detected many times. The chain employs TRBV20-1 and TRBJ2-3, with D perhaps matching TRBD1 (6 bases). Trimming removed 7 bases at V and 7 bases at J, with 18 bases between. Germline-derived CDR1 and CDR2 are DFQATT and SNEGSKA (reference sequence). The CDR3 contains 13 residues. DNA for the CDR3: TGCAGTGTCCGGGACAACCGGGCCTATACGCAGTATTTT. It translates to CSVRDNRAYTQYF.

Many counts were recorded for this clonotype. This rearrangement joins TRBV29-1 to TRBJ2-1; D not certain. Trimming pared 4 bases from V and 4 bases from J, leaving 14 bases between. Germline CDR1 and CDR2: SQVTM and ANQGSEA. The CDR3 is made up of 14 amino acids. This CDR3 reads CSVVVDDFYNEQFF. CDR3 in DNA: TGCAGCGTTGTCGTGGATGATTTTTACAATGAGCAGTTCTTC.

The chain links TRBV28 to TRBJ2-3; D is uncertain. The CDR3 consists of 14 residues. Between the trimmed V and J ends, which lost 2 bases and 1 base, there was a span of 7 bases. The germline V gene has CDR1 MDHEN and CDR2 SYDVKM. The DNA of the CDR3 is TGTGCCAGCAGTTTACCACACCGCACAGATACGCAGTATTTT. Protein sequence: CASSLPHRTDTQYF.

The V call is TRBV5-5, the J call TRBJ2-7, with 8 bases fitting TRBD2. CDR1 and CDR2 from the germline V gene are SGHKS and YYEKEE (reference sequence). V lost 0 bases and J lost 2; bases outside the gene matches: 4. This CDR3 is built from 15 residues. The DNA for the CDR3 is TGTGCCAGCAGCTTGGGGACTAGCCGAACCTACGAGCAGTACTTC. This gives the protein CASSLGTSRTYEQYF.

This clonotype came up many times. The J gene is TRBJ2-1, the V gene TRBV4-2; D may be TRBD1 (5 bases). The CDR3 has 17 residues. Germline V gene data show CDR1 as LGHNA and CDR2 as YNFKEQ. V was cut by 0 bases and J by 6 bases, with 18 bases left in between. Here the CDR3 reads CASSQEVLGQKINEQFF. In nucleotides, the CDR3 is TGTGCCAGCAGCCAAGAAGTATTAGGACAAAAGATCAATGAGCAGTTCTTC.

The chain joins TRBV20-1 to TRBJ2-3; 7 nucleotides align to TRBD1. Germline CDR1 reads DFQATT; CDR2 reads SNEGSKA (reference sequence). The CDR3 contains 14 residues. V lost 3 bases, J lost 7 bases, and 10 bases stayed unmatched. The CDR3 spells CSARTGLSENTQYF. CDR3 DNA: TGCAGTGCTAGGACAGGGTTGTCCGAGAATACGCAGTATTTT.

On this clonotype itself: This likely traces to a read error, being one base from a far larger clone. The chain links TRBV11-1 to TRBJ2-1; no definite D call. The CDR3 is made up of 15 amino acids. Germline V CDR1 and CDR2: SGHAT, FQDESV (reference sequence). V was shortened by 5 bases and J by 2 bases, with 13 bases between the two germline ends. In nucleotides, the CDR3 is TGTGCCAGCAGCCTTACACTGCGAGCCTACAATGAGCAGTTCTTC. The encoded protein is CASSLTLRAYNEQFF.

V gene TRBV6-2 or TRBV6-3 combines with J gene TRBJ2-4; possible D gene TRBD1, 6 bases. This CDR3 spans 15 amino acids. The V end was cut by 5 bases, the J end by 7 bases, with 18 bases between. Per the germline V gene, CDR1 is MNHEY and CDR2 is SVGEGT. CDR3 DNA: TGTGCCAGCAGTGAATATGGGGGCGAGTTTAACATTCAGTACTTC. It yields the protein CASSEYGGEFNIQYF.

This clonotype was detected ten times or more. This chain joins TRBV20-1 and TRBJ2-7; TRBD1 matches at 9 bases. The CDR3 covers 14 residues. CDR1 and CDR2 from the germline V gene are DFQATT and SNEGSKA (reference sequence). The V gene end was trimmed by 6 bases and the J gene end by 6 bases; junction bases not matched to a gene: 12. The CDR3 DNA is TGCAGTGCCGGGGGAGGACAGGGGATATCCGAGCAGTACTTC. The encoded protein is CSAGGGQGISEQYF.

This clonotype was counted many times. The chain combines TRBV20-1 with TRBJ2-2; D is uncertain. Germline V gives CDR1 DFQATT, CDR2 SNEGSKA (reference sequence). This CDR3 has 15 residues. Trimming removed 6 bases from V and 0 bases from J, with 14 bases in between. The CDR3 reads CSARSRTSNTGELFF. CDR3 in DNA: TGCAGTGCACGTTCAAGGACCTCGAACACCGGGGAGCTGTTTTTT.

This clonotype has at least ten counts. The chain carries TRBV28 and TRBJ2-3; D possibly corresponds to TRBD2 (5 bases). This CDR3 has 16 amino acids. Between the trimmed V and J ends, which lost 2 bases and 0 bases, there was a span of 12 bases. Germline V lookup: CDR1 MDHEN, CDR2 SYDVKM. The CDR3 nucleotides are TGTGCCAGCAGTTTAGCGGGTGTTACTAGCACAGATACGCAGTATTTT. Translating it yields CASSLAGVTSTDTQYF. Full variable domain (rest looked up from reference TRBV28 and TRBJ2-3): DVKVTQSSRYLVKRTGEKVFLECVQDMDHENMFWYRQDPGLGLRLIYFSYDVKMKEKGDIPEGYSVSREKKERFSLILESASTNQTSMYLCASSLAGVTSTDTQYFGPGTRLTVL.

In this sample, this clonotype turned up a few times. The chain links TRBV7-9 to TRBJ2-6, with 7 bases lining up with TRBD2. V was clipped by 5 bases and J by 0 bases; unmatched bases: 10. This CDR3 is 18 amino acids long. Germline assignment: CDR1 SEHNR and CDR2 FQNEAQ (reference sequence). The CDR3 loop reads CASSLQRGLSSGANVLTF. The DNA for the CDR3 is TGTGCCAGCAGCCTACAGCGGGGTCTTAGCTCTGGGGCCAACGTCCTGACTTTC. Full variable domain (rest looked up from reference TRBV7-9 and TRBJ2-6): DTGVSQNPRHKITKRGQNVTFRCDPISEHNRLYWYRQTLGQGPEFLTYFQNEAQLEKSRLLSDRFSAERPKGSFSTLEIQRTEQGDSAMYLCASSLQRGLSSGANVLTFGAGSRLTVL.

Many counts were recorded for this clonotype. The chain is built from TRBV5-1 and TRBJ2-2, with unresolved D. The V gene lost 0 bases and the J gene lost 2 bases, with 8 bases spanning the gap. The germline V gene has CDR1 SGHRS and CDR2 YFSETQ. This CDR3 is built from 15 residues. CDR3 sequence: CASSLGPGNTGELFF. The CDR3 nucleotides are TGCGCCAGCAGCTTGGGGCCGGGTAACACCGGGGAGCTGTTTTTT.

There are many counts of this clonotype. Here the CDR3 DNA reads TGTGCCAGCAGGGGACAGGGGATCTACGAGCAGTACTTC. It is translated as CASRGQGIYEQYF. The chain joins TRBV3-1 to TRBJ2-7, with TRBD1 matching 10 bases. The CDR3 loop spans 13 amino acids. In germline, CDR1 is LGHDT, CDR2 YNNKEL (reference sequence). Trimming removed 6 bases from V and 3 bases from J; junction bases left unmatched: 2.

This clonotype occurred many times. The rearrangement joins TRBV7-2 to TRBJ2-4, with TRBD2 matching over 9 bases. After removal of 2 bases from V and 8 bases from J, the junction contained 13 bases not matched to a gene. This CDR3 is 17 amino acids long. CDR1 and CDR2 (germline): SGHTA, FQGNSA. The CDR3 loop is CASSLTGAGGLGYIQYF. The CDR3 nucleotides are TGTGCCAGCAGCTTAACGGGCGCGGGGGGGCTCGGGTACATTCAGTACTTC. Based on the CDR3 plus reference TRBV7-2 and TRBJ2-4, the full variable domain is GAGVSQSPSNKVTEKGKDVELRCDPISGHTALYWYRQSLGQGLEFLIYFQGNSAPDKSGLPSDRFSAERTGGSVSTLTIQRTQQEDSAVYLCASSLTGAGGLGYIQYFGAGTRLSVL.

This clonotype has ten or more counts. The chain joins TRBV5-5 to TRBJ2-1; 12 positions agree with TRBD2. The J segment lost 9 bases and the V segment lost 1 base, leaving 8 bases of the junction unmatched. The CDR3 totals 16 residues. The germline V gene encodes CDR1 SGHKS and CDR2 YYEKEE (reference sequence). CDR3 loop: CASSLFPSGGVGEQFF. The CDR3 DNA is TGTGCCAGCAGCTTGTTTCCTAGCGGGGGGGTTGGTGAGCAGTTCTTC.

This clonotype was counted many times. The chain uses TRBV7-2 and TRBJ1-5; 8 bases are a match to TRBD1. Trimming at V came to 6 bases and at J to 4 bases, leaving 8 bases not matched to a gene. Germline V lookup: CDR1 SGHTA, CDR2 FQGNSA. This CDR3 contains 15 residues. CDR3 sequence (DNA): TGTGCCAGCAGGGAACTCACAGGGGGGAATCAGCCCCAGCATTTT. It translates to CASRELTGGNQPQHF.

J is TRBJ2-3 and V is TRBV24-1; TRBD1 aligns across 8 bases. Germline V gene sequence: CDR1 KGHDR, CDR2 SFDVKD. The CDR3 spans 14 residues. With V trimmed by 5 bases and J by 4 bases, 4 bases remained unmatched. CDR3: CATSAGGDADTQYF. The CDR3 region has the DNA TGTGCCACCAGTGCAGGGGGCGACGCAGATACGCAGTATTTT.

This clonotype was seen repeatedly, ten times or more. The chain has TRBV7-2 and TRBJ2-6; the match to TRBD2 covers 10 bases. This CDR3 has 17 amino acids. Trimming cost V 5 bases and J 0 bases; bases outside gene matches: 4. The germline V gene has CDR1 SGHTA and CDR2 FQGNSA. CDR3 nucleotides: TGTGCCAGCAGCCCTAGCGGGGGTTACTCTGGGGCCAACGTCCTGACTTTC. Translation: CASSPSGGYSGANVLTF.

This clonotype was seen ten or more times. The chain is built from TRBV30 and TRBJ2-7; TRBD1 or TRBD2 may be the D gene (5 bases each). This CDR3 comprises 13 residues. CDR1 and CDR2 (germline): GTSNPN, SVGIG (reference sequence). V was clipped by 7 bases and J by 1 base, with 14 bases between them. The CDR3 spells CAFSRGRSYEQYF. The CDR3 nucleotides read TGTGCCTTCTCCCGGGGCCGATCCTACGAGCAGTACTTC.

This clonotype was seen a handful of times. The chain carries TRBV4-3 and TRBJ2-3; TRBD2 aligns across 11 bases. The CDR3 runs to 16 residues. The germline V gene has CDR1 LGHNA and CDR2 YSLEER. Losses at the gene ends were 0 bases for V and 5 bases for J; bases not matched to a gene: 4. This chain's CDR3 is CASSQEVAGGKDTQYF. The DNA for the CDR3 is TGCGCCAGCAGCCAAGAGGTAGCGGGGGGGAAAGATACGCAGTATTTT.

On this clonotype itself: A far more abundant clone sits one base away, making this likely a read error. V gene TRBV2 combines with J gene TRBJ2-3; 9 positions agree with TRBD2. The germline CDR1 and CDR2 sequences are SNHLY and FYNNEI. The length of the CDR3 is 18 residues. V shed 5 bases and J 5 bases; nucleotides not matched to a gene: 17. The CDR3 sequence: CASSSLTGASGVRDTQYF. DNA for the CDR3: TGTGCCAGCAGTTCCCTAACCGGGGCTAGCGGGGTTAGAGATACGCAGTATTTT. Variable domain in full (rest from reference TRBV2 and TRBJ2-3): EPEVTQTPSHQVTQMGQEVILRCVPISNHLYFYWYRQILGQKVEFLVSFYNNEISEKSEIFDDQFSVERPDGSNFTLKIRSTKLEDSAMYFCASSSLTGASGVRDTQYFGPGTRLTVL.

At least ten counts were recorded for this clonotype. V gene TRBV9 combines with J gene TRBJ2-2; 7 nucleotides align to TRBD1. V shed 6 bases and J 0 bases; nucleotides not matched to a gene: 8. The CDR3 covers 16 residues. Looked up from germline, CDR1 is SGDLS and CDR2 is YYNGEE. CDR3 loop: CASTQTGTANTGELFF. Here the CDR3 DNA reads TGTGCCAGCACCCAAACCGGGACAGCGAACACCGGGGAGCTGTTTTTT. The variable domain in full, completed from reference TRBV9 and TRBJ2-2, reads DSGVTQTPKHLITATGQRVTLRCSPRSGDLSVYWYQQSLDQGLQFLIQYYNGEERAKGNILERFSAQQFPDLHSELNLSSLELGDSALYFCASTQTGTANTGELFFGEGSRLTVL.

V and J are TRBV11-2 and TRBJ2-1; D is uncertain. Looked up from germline, CDR1 is SGHAT and CDR2 is FQNNGV. The CDR3 extends over 15 amino acids. Trimming took 5 bases from V and 0 from J, leaving 11 bases between them. The DNA for the CDR3 is TGTGCCAGCAGCCCCCGTTTCAGCTCCTACAATGAGCAGTTCTTC. Protein sequence: CASSPRFSSYNEQFF. Filled out from reference TRBV11-2 and TRBJ2-1, the complete variable domain reads EAGVAQSPRYKIIEKRQSVAFWCNPISGHATLYWYQQILGQGPKLLIQFQNNGVVDDSQLPKDRFSAERLKGVDSTLKIQPAKLEDSAVYLCASSPRFSSYNEQFFGPGTRLTVL.